The 10 T cell receptor beta chains below come from one sample, sequenced in a study of blood T cell repertoires in COVID-19. The data were produced by immunoSEQ multiplex PCR, yet TCRdb's version contains in-frame clones alone and is incomplete. The profile shows roughly 370,000 clones, around nine tenths of them singletons. Sequenced sample: PBMCs or T cells enriched from blood (not recorded which). The receptors here all came from a woman aged 50 to 60 who had recovered from COVID-19.

The chain links TRBV28 to TRBJ2-7; TRBD1 matches at 8 bases. J was trimmed by 3 bases and V by 5 bases; bases with no gene match: 9. The CDR3 spans 15 residues. Germline-derived CDR1 and CDR2 are MDHEN and SYDVKM. CDR3 amino acids: CASSAETGADYEQYF. CDR3 sequence (DNA): TGTGCCAGCAGTGCGGAGACAGGGGCGGACTACGAGCAGTACTTC.

This chain joins TRBV2 and TRBJ1-5; 11 bases line up with TRBD1. This CDR3 is built from 15 residues. The V segment lost 6 bases and the J segment 6 bases; nucleotides outside the gene matches: 7. Germline loops: CDR1 SNHLY, CDR2 FYNNEI. This CDR3 is CASSPDRGRTQPQHF. The CDR3 DNA sequence: TGTGCCAGCAGCCCGGACAGGGGGCGAACTCAGCCCCAGCATTTT.

The chain employs TRBV6-1 and TRBJ1-5, with TRBD1 as a possible D gene (5 bases). Germline CDR1 MNHNS, CDR2 SASEGT. CDR3 length: 15 amino acids. Trimming shortened V by 3 bases and J by 7 bases, and 16 bases separated the two germline ends. In DNA form, the CDR3 reads TGTGCCAGCAGTGATCTGGGGCGGCAGCAACAGCCCCAGCATTTT. It is translated as CASSDLGRQQQPQHF.

The chain has TRBV12-3 or TRBV12-4 and TRBJ1-5, with 9 nucleotides matching TRBD1. The length of the CDR3 is 12 residues. Trimming took 6 bases from V and 8 from J; bases not matched to a gene: 2. CDR3 loop: CASSTGGEPQHF. CDR3 bases: TGTGCCAGCAGCACAGGGGGCGAGCCCCAGCATTTT.

This chain links TRBV2 with TRBJ2-7; D gene unclear. V gave up 5 bases and J gave up 5 bases, with 16 bases separating them. Germline lookup yields CDR1 SNHLY and CDR2 FYNNEI. The CDR3 has 14 residues. DNA for the CDR3: TGTGCCAGCAGTCACCTAAGTATGATCGACGAGCAGTACTTC. It is translated as CASSHLSMIDEQYF.

The chain links TRBV19 to TRBJ2-1; possibly TRBD1 for D (5 bases). Per germline, CDR1 LNHDA and CDR2 SQIVND (reference sequence). V shed 3 bases and J shed 3 bases, with 9 bases lying between them. The CDR3 totals 14 residues. The CDR3 loop reads CASSIRRDYNEQFF. The CDR3 coding sequence is TGTGCCAGTAGTATTCGCAGGGACTACAATGAGCAGTTCTTC.

The rearrangement uses TRBV7-9 and TRBJ1-1; 8 nucleotides match TRBD1. The germline V gene has CDR1 SEHNR and CDR2 FQNEAQ (reference sequence). The trim removed 4 bases at V and 2 bases at J, leaving 3 bases unmatched. The CDR3 sequence is 14 residues long. Here the CDR3 reads CASSYTGGNTEAFF. The CDR3 bases are TGTGCCAGCAGCTACACAGGGGGTAACACTGAAGCTTTCTTT.

The genes are TRBV30 and TRBJ2-7; D perhaps matches TRBD1 (6 bases). The length of the CDR3 is 14 residues. The V gene's germline CDR1 is GTSNPN and CDR2 SVGIG (reference sequence). Trimming took off 2 bases at V and 1 base at J, with 12 bases between the two ends. The CDR3 is CAWSLRGDSYEQYF. In nucleotides, the CDR3 is TGTGCCTGGAGTCTCAGGGGAGATTCCTACGAGCAGTACTTC.

This clone was counted between two and nine times. This chain links TRBV11-2 with TRBJ2-7; 11 bases align to TRBD2. This CDR3 spans 15 amino acids. Germline lookup yields CDR1 SGHAT and CDR2 FQNNGV. The V and J ends lost 3 bases and 5 bases, in that order; junction bases with no gene match: 6. The CDR3 sequence: CASSFLAGGGDEQYF. CDR3 sequence (DNA): TGTGCCAGCAGCTTTCTAGCGGGGGGCGGCGACGAGCAGTACTTC.

The genes are TRBV7-2 and TRBJ1-1; weak D call: TRBD1 (6 bases). V gave up 5 bases and J gave up 3 bases, with 25 bases separating them. The CDR3 is made up of 18 amino acids. CDR1 SGHTA and CDR2 FQGNSA come from the germline V gene. CDR3 region: CASSARFRGSSFDTEAFF. CDR3 in DNA: TGTGCCAGCAGCGCGCGCTTCAGGGGTTCCTCTTTCGACACTGAAGCTTTCTTT.